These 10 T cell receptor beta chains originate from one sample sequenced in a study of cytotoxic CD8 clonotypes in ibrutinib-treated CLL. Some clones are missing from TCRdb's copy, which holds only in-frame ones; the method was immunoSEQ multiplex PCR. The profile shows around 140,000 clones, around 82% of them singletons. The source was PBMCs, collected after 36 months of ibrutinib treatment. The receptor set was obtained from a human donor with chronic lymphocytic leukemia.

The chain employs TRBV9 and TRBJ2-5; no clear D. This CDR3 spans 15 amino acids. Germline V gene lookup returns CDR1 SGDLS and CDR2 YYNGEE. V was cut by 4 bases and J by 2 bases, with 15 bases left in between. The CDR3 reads CASSKGRFHQETQYF. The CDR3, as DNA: TGTGCCAGCAGCAAGGGTCGTTTCCATCAAGAGACCCAGTACTTC.

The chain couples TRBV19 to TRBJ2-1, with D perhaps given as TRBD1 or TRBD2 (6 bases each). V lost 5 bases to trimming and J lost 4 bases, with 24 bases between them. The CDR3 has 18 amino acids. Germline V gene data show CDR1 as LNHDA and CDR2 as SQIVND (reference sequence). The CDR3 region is CASSLGPKQGGGYNEQFF. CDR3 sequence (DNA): TGTGCCAGTAGTCTAGGGCCGAAACAGGGAGGTGGGTACAATGAGCAGTTCTTC.

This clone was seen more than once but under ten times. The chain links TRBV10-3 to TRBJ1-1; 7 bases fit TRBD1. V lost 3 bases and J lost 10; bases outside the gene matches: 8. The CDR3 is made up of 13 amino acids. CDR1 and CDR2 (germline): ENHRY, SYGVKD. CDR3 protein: CAISEDRESLAFF. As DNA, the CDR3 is TGTGCCATCAGTGAAGACAGGGAAAGTCTAGCTTTCTTT.

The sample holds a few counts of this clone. This CDR3 reads CASSIIQSSGNTIYF. The CDR3 DNA follows: TGTGCCAGTAGTATTATACAGAGCTCTGGAAACACCATATATTTT. The chain uses TRBV19 and TRBJ1-3; no reliable D call. V was clipped by 3 bases and J by 0 bases, with 9 bases between them. This CDR3 has 15 residues. Germline CDR1 reads LNHDA; CDR2 reads SQIVND (reference sequence). The full variable domain, rest sourced from reference TRBV19 and TRBJ1-3, is DGGITQSPKYLFRKEGQNVTLSCEQNLNHDAMYWYRQDPGQGLRLIYYSQIVNDFQKGDIAEGYSVSREKKESFPLTVTSAQKNPTAFYLCASSIIQSSGNTIYFGEGSWLTVV.

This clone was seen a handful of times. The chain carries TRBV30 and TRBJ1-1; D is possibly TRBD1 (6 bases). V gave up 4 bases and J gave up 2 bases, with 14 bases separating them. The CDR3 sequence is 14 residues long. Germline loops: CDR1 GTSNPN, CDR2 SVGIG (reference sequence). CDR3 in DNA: TGTGCCTGGACCAGATCGGACAGAAACACTGAAGCTTTCTTT. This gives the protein CAWTRSDRNTEAFF.

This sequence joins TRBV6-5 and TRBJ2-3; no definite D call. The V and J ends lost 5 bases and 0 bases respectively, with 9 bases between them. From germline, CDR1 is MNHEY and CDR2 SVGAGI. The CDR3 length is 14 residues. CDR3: CASSTEISTDTQYF. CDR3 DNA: TGTGCCAGCAGTACAGAGATTAGCACAGATACGCAGTATTTT.

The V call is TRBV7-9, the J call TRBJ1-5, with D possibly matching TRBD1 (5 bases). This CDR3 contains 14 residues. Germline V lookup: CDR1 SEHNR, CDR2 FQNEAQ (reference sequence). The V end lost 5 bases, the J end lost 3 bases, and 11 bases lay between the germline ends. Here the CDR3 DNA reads TGTGCCAGCAGCGGAGGAGGGACCAATCAGCCCCAGCATTTT. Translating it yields CASSGGGTNQPQHF.

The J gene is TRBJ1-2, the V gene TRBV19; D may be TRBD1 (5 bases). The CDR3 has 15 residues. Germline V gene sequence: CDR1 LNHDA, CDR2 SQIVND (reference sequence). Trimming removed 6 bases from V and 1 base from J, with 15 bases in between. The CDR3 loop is CASSPRAQVNYGYTF. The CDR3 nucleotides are TGTGCCAGTAGCCCTAGGGCACAGGTTAACTATGGCTACACCTTC.

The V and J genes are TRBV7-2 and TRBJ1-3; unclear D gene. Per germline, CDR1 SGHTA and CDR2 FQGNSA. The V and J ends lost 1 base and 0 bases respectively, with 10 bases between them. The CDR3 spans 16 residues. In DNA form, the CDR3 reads TGTGCCAGCAGCTTAGGCGCAACAGTCTCTGGAAACACCATATATTTT. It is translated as CASSLGATVSGNTIYF.

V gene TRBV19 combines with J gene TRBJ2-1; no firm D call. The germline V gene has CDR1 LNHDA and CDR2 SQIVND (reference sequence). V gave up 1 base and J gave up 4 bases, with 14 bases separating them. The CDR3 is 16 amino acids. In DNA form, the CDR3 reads TGTGCCAGTAGTATAGGTCGACTCTGGGGATACAATGAGCAGTTCTTC. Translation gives CASSIGRLWGYNEQFF. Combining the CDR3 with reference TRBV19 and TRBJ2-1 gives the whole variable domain DGGITQSPKYLFRKEGQNVTLSCEQNLNHDAMYWYRQDPGQGLRLIYYSQIVNDFQKGDIAEGYSVSREKKESFPLTVTSAQKNPTAFYLCASSIGRLWGYNEQFFGPGTRLTVL.